This paragraph covers one T cell receptor beta chain sequence. As yet, its antigen is unknown. Amplification used 60 Vbeta primers and 13 Jbeta primers. This table comes from immunoSEQ multiplex PCR, and its TCRdb copy is limited to in-frame clones, with some not included. The data show 120,000 or so clones, roughly four fifths seen once. This entry comes from a study of cytomegalovirus exposure and HLA in healthy donors. General study results and limits: It was taken for granted in presence/absence analyses that sequencing depth across donors was roughly uniform.

Trimming took 0 bases from V and 2 from J, leaving 11 bases between them. The germline V gene encodes CDR1 LGHNA and CDR2 YSLEER. This CDR3 has 16 residues. Input material: PBMCs. The V gene is TRBV4-3, the J gene TRBJ1-3, with TRBD1 as a possible D gene (6 bases). The sequence was collected from a middle-aged man in good health and CMV-seronegative. CDR3 nucleotides: TGCGCCAGCAGCCAAGATCCCCACAGGGCTGGAAACACCATATATTTT. It translates to CASSQDPHRAGNTIYF.